The TCR beta chain under discussion was sequenced for a study of long-term antiretroviral therapy in people with HIV. Findings and caveats of the study: Clones with expansion before ART led the repertoire at all time points. In the period from about 2004 to 2017, blood was collected, possibly under older ART regimens.

The germline V and J ends were trimmed by 3 bases and 5 bases, with 10 bases remaining between them. This CDR3 comprises 13 residues. CDR1 is SGHRS, CDR2 YFSETQ, per germline. Note on this clone: The antigen is not known.

The run of the v3.0 immunoSEQ assay was at survey level. This table comes from immunoSEQ multiplex PCR, and its TCRdb copy is limited to in-frame clones, with some not included. Among 20,000 to 25,000 clones, approximately 86% were seen once, and the ten largest hold 9.5% to 12%. Among participants with HIV, every one received treatment in the United States. Every specimen provided roughly 0.95-11 million cryopreserved PBMC before DNA extraction took place. This TCR came from a middle-aged man with HIV. The chain carries TRBV5-1 and TRBJ2-3; D is uncertain. This sample comprised unsorted PBMCs, obtained around 2.5 years after starting antiretroviral therapy. CDR3 in amino acids: CASSSTGQDTQYF. CDR3 nucleotides: TGCGCCAGCAGCTCGACTGGGCAAGATACGCAGTATTTT.